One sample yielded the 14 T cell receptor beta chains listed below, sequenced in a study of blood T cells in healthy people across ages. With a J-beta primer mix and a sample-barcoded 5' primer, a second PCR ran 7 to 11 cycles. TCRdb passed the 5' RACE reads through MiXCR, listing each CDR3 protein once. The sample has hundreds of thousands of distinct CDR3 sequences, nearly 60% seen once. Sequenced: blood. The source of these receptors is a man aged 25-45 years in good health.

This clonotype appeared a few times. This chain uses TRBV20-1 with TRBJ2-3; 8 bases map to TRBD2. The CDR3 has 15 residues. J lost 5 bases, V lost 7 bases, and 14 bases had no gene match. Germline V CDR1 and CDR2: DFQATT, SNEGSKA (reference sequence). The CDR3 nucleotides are TGCAGTGTCGTACTAGCGGCTAAGAGTGGAGATACGCAGTATTTT. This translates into CSVVLAAKSGDTQYF.

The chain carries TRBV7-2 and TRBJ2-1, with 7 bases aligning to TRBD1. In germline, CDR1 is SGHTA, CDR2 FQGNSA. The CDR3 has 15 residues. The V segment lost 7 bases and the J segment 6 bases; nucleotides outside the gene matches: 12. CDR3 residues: CASNPQGLSGNEQFF. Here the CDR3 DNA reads TGTGCCAGCAACCCACAGGGGCTTTCAGGCAATGAGCAGTTCTTC. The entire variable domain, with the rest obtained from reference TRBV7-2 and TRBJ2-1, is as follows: GAGVSQSPSNKVTEKGKDVELRCDPISGHTALYWYRQSLGQGLEFLIYFQGNSAPDKSGLPSDRFSAERTGGSVSTLTIQRTQQEDSAVYLCASNPQGLSGNEQFFGPGTRLTVL.

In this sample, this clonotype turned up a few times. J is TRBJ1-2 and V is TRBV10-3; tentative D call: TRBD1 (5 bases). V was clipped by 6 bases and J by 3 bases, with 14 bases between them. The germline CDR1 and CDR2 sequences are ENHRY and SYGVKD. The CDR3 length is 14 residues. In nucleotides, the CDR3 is TGTGCCATCAGGACAGAACAAGACTACTATGGCTACACCTTC. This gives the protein CAIRTEQDYYGYTF.

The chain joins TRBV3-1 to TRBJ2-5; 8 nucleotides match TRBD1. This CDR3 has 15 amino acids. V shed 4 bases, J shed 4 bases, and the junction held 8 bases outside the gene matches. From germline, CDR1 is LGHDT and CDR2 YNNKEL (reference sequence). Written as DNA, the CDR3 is TGTGCCAGCAGCCCCTCCGGGACAGGTGGAGAGACCCAGTACTTC. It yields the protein CASSPSGTGGETQYF.

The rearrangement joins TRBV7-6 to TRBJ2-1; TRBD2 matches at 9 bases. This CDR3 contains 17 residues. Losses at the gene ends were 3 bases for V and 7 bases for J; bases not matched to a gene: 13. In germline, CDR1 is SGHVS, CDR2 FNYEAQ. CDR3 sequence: CASSFKASGEERNEQFF. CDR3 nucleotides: TGTGCCAGCAGCTTTAAGGCTAGCGGGGAGGAAAGAAATGAGCAGTTCTTC.

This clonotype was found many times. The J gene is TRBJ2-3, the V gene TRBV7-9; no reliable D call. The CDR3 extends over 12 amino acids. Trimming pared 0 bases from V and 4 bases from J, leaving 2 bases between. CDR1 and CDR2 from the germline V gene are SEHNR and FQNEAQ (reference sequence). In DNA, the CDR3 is TGTGCCAGCAGCTTAGCTCCAGATACGCAGTATTTT. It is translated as CASSLAPDTQYF.

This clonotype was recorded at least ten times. The CDR3 bases are TGTGCCACAAAGGAATGGACAGACTCCTACGAGCAGTACTTC. Its translation: CATKEWTDSYEQYF. This chain links TRBV27 with TRBJ2-7, with D possibly being TRBD1 (6 bases). The CDR3 contains 14 residues. CDR1 is MNHEY, CDR2 SMNVEV, per germline (reference sequence). Trimming removed 10 bases at V and 0 bases at J, with 16 bases between.

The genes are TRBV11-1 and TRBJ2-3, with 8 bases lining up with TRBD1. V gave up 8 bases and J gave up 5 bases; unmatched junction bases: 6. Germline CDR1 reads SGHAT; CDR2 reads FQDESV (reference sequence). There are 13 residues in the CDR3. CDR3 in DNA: TGTGCCAGCCGAACAGGGGGAATAGATACGCAGTATTTT. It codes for CASRTGGIDTQYF.

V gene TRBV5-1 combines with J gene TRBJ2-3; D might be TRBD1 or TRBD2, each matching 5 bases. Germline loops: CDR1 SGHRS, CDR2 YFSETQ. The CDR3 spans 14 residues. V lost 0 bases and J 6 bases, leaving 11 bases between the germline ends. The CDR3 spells CASSLERDGDTQYF. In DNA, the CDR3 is TGCGCCAGCAGCTTGGAGAGGGACGGTGATACGCAGTATTTT.

CDR3 coding DNA: TGTGCCAGCAGTAGGAGGGATGGTAGTGGCTACACCTTC. As protein: CASSRRDGSGYTF. V gene TRBV28 combines with J gene TRBJ1-2, with unresolved D. Trimming removed 5 bases from V and 7 bases from J, with 14 bases in between. The CDR3 sequence is 13 residues long. Germline values: CDR1 MDHEN, CDR2 SYDVKM.

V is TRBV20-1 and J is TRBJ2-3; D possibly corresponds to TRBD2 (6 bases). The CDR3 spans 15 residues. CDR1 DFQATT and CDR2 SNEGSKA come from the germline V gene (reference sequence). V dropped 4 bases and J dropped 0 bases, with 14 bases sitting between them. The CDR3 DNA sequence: TGCAGTGCTATGGGAGTCGGGAGAAGCACAGATACGCAGTATTTT. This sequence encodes CSAMGVGRSTDTQYF.

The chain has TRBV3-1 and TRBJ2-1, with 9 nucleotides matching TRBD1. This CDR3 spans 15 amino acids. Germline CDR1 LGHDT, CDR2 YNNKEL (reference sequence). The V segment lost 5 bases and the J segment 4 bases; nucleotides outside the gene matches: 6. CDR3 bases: TGTGCCAGCAGCATACCGACAGGGGGATACAATGAGCAGTTCTTC. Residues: CASSIPTGGYNEQFF.

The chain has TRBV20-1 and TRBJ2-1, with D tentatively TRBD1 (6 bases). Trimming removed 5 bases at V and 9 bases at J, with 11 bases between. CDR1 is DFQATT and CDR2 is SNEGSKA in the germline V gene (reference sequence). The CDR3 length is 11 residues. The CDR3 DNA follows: TGCAGTGCTGATCAACAGGGTGAGCAGTTCTTC. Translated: CSADQQGEQFF.

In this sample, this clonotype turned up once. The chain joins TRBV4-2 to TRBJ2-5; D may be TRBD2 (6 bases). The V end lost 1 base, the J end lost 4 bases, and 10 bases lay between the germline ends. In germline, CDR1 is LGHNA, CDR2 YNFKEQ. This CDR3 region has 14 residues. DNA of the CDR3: TGTGCCAGCAGCCAAGGGAGGGGCGTAGAGACCCAGTACTTC. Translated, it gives CASSQGRGVETQYF.